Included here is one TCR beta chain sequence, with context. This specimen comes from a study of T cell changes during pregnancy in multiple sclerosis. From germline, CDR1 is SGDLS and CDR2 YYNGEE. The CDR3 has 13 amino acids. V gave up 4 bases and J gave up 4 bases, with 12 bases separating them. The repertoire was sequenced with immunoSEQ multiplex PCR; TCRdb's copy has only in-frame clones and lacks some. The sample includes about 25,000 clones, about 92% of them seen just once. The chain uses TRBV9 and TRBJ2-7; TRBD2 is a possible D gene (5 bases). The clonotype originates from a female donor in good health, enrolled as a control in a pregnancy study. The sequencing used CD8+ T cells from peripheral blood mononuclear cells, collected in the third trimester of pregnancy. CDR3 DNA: TGTGCCAGCAGCTTTGGACTGTATTACGAGCAGTACTTC. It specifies CASSFGLYYEQYF.